A single sample gave rise to the 28 T cell receptor beta chains below, sequenced in a study of OX40 agonist ivuxolimab in advanced cancers. Repertoires were generated with immunoSEQ multiplex PCR, while TCRdb's copy carries only in-frame clones and drops some. The repertoire holds about 100,000 clones, with roughly nine tenths as singletons. Sequenced material: CD4+ or CD8+ T cells sorted from blood, taken in a trial of the OX40 agonist ivuxolimab. These receptors were obtained from an adult with an advanced solid tumor such as melanoma, head and neck, liver or kidney cancer.

The chain has TRBV6-1 and TRBJ2-6; TRBD1 matches 7 bases. Germline CDR1 and CDR2: MNHNS and SASEGT. The CDR3 contains 16 residues. The V and J ends lost 4 bases and 0 bases, in that order; junction bases with no gene match: 3. The CDR3 coding sequence is TGTGCCAGCAGTGTGGCAGGGGGCTCTGGGGCCAACGTCCTGACTTTC. Encoded protein: CASSVAGGSGANVLTF.

This clone came up once. The chain has TRBV18 and TRBJ2-7; D unclear. Germline V gene data show CDR1 as KGHSH and CDR2 as LQKENI. Between the trimmed V and J ends, which lost 2 bases and 2 bases, there was a span of 13 bases. This CDR3 comprises 15 residues. CDR3 loop: CASSPGRAKTYEQYF. The CDR3 DNA reads TGTGCCAGCTCACCAGGCCGGGCAAAAACCTACGAGCAGTACTTC.

In nucleotides, the CDR3 is TGTGCTAGTGGTCCCTCGTACGGGGCCGTAGGAAACACCATATATTTT. This sequence encodes CASGPSYGAVGNTIYF. V usage is TRBV12-5 and J usage is TRBJ1-3; TRBD1 is a possible D gene (5 bases). The V gene lost 5 bases and the J gene lost 4 bases, with 18 bases spanning the gap. Germline V lookup: CDR1 LGHNT, CDR2 FRNRAP. The CDR3 is 16 amino acids.

The chain is built from TRBV10-1 and TRBJ2-7; D is perhaps TRBD2 (5 bases). CDR1 is WNHNN and CDR2 is SYGVQD in the germline V gene (reference sequence). Trimming left V 4 bases short and J 1 base short, with 14 bases between. The CDR3 is made up of 15 amino acids. CDR3 nucleotide sequence: TGCGCCAGCAGTGCAACTACTACGGGATCCTACGAGCAGTACTTC. Translation gives CASSATTTGSYEQYF.

The J gene is TRBJ2-3, the V gene TRBV5-4, with 7 bases that match TRBD1. The CDR3 loop spans 15 amino acids. The germline CDR1 and CDR2 sequences are SGHNT and YYREEE (reference sequence). The V gene end was trimmed by 4 bases and the J gene end by 2 bases; junction bases not matched to a gene: 7. CDR3 nucleotide sequence: TGTGCCAGCAGCACCCTGACAGGGACCACAGATACGCAGTATTTT. Amino acid sequence: CASSTLTGTTDTQYF.

J is TRBJ2-7 and V is TRBV18; TRBD2 is a possible D gene (5 bases). V was cut by 6 bases and J by 4 bases, with 13 bases left in between. Germline loops: CDR1 KGHSH, CDR2 LQKENI. CDR3 length equals 13 residues. The CDR3 loop is CASSPTLAYEQYF. The DNA for the CDR3 is TGTGCCAGCTCGCCGACCTTAGCGTACGAGCAGTACTTC. Supplemented by reference TRBV18 and TRBJ2-7, the full variable domain reads NAGVMQNPRHLVRRRGQEARLRCSPMKGHSHVYWYRQLPEEGLKFMVYLQKENIIDESGMPKERFSAEFPKEGPSILRIQQVVRGDSAAYFCASSPTLAYEQYFGPGTRLTVT.

The rearrangement joins TRBV5-1 to TRBJ1-2; no clear D gene. V was cut by 0 bases and J by 0 bases, with 6 bases left in between. The germline V gene encodes CDR1 SGHRS and CDR2 YFSETQ. The CDR3 is made up of 14 amino acids. The CDR3 loop is CASSLDRPNYGYTF. Written as DNA, the CDR3 is TGCGCCAGCAGCTTGGACAGACCTAACTATGGCTACACCTTC.

The chain couples TRBV6-5 to TRBJ1-2; tentatively, D is TRBD1 (5 bases). V lost 2 bases and J lost 2, with 6 bases in between. From germline, CDR1 is MNHEY and CDR2 SVGAGI. The CDR3 loop spans 13 amino acids. CDR3 sequence (DNA): TGTGCCAGCAGTTACCAGGGAAACTATGGCTACACCTTC. It codes for CASSYQGNYGYTF.

This clone was picked up one time. This chain connects TRBV7-6 to TRBJ2-7, with 7 bases lining up with TRBD1. CDR1 is SGHVS, CDR2 FNYEAQ, per germline. J lost 3 bases, V lost 2 bases, and 13 bases had no gene match. The CDR3 runs 17 residues. DNA of the CDR3: TGTGCCAGCAGCTTATTAGGGGGCCCGGCAGGTCGCTACGAGCAGTACTTC. The encoded protein is CASSLLGGPAGRYEQYF. The full variable domain, with the rest looked up from reference TRBV7-6 and TRBJ2-7, is GAGVSQSPRYKVTKRGQDVALRCDPISGHVSLYWYRQALGQGPEFLTYFNYEAQQDKSGLPNDRFSAERPEGSISTLTIQRTEQRDSAMYRCASSLLGGPAGRYEQYFGPGTRLTVT.

CDR3 in amino acids: CASSYSTGTNEKLFF. The CDR3 DNA sequence: TGTGCCAGCAGTTACTCGACTGGCACAAATGAAAAACTGTTTTTT. The chain couples TRBV6-6 to TRBJ1-4; no clear D gene. Germline lookup yields CDR1 MNHNY and CDR2 SVGAGI (reference sequence). Trimming took off 0 bases at V and 5 bases at J, with 10 bases between the two ends. CDR3 size: 15 residues.

The rearrangement uses TRBV11-3 and TRBJ2-1; D gene ambiguous. Germline V gene lookup returns CDR1 SGHNT and CDR2 YENEEA. This CDR3 contains 12 residues. V dropped 7 bases and J dropped 5 bases, with 9 bases sitting between them. In DNA form, the CDR3 reads TGTGCCAGCACCCACCGAAACAATGAGCAGTTCTTC. This translates into CASTHRNNEQFF.

This clone was seen more than once but under ten times. Written as DNA, the CDR3 is TGTGCCAGCAGCCCTGAGGCAGGGAGCTTGAATGGCTACACCTTC. This sequence encodes CASSPEAGSLNGYTF. The chain joins TRBV5-4 to TRBJ1-2; tentative D call: TRBD1 (5 bases). Germline CDR1 is SGHNT and CDR2 is YYREEE (reference sequence). Trimming pared 4 bases from V and 6 bases from J, leaving 19 bases between. The CDR3 is made up of 15 amino acids.

The chain is built from TRBV30 and TRBJ2-5; the D is unclear. The CDR3 consists of 11 residues. In germline, CDR1 is GTSNPN, CDR2 SVGIG (reference sequence). Between the trimmed V and J ends, which lost 4 bases and 2 bases, there was a span of 5 bases. The CDR3 loop reads CAWTAQETQYF. CDR3 bases: TGTGCCTGGACAGCTCAAGAGACCCAGTACTTC.

The chain is built from TRBV6-7 and TRBJ2-7; 9 bases are shared with TRBD1. TRBV6-7 is labeled an ORF, and its function is uncertain. This CDR3 contains 17 residues. Losses at the gene ends were 4 bases for V and 3 bases for J; bases not matched to a gene: 13. CDR3 in DNA: TGTGCCAGCAGTTTAGGACAGGGGCGGCTCGTTAACTACGAGCAGTACTTC. It yields the protein CASSLGQGRLVNYEQYF.

V gene TRBV30 combines with J gene TRBJ2-1; D might be TRBD1 (5 bases). V was shortened by 2 bases and J by 0 bases, with 5 bases between the two germline ends. Germline V gives CDR1 GTSNPN, CDR2 SVGIG (reference sequence). The CDR3 consists of 13 residues. CDR3 bases: TGTGCCTGGAGTACAGGCTCCTACAATGAGCAGTTCTTC. This encodes CAWSTGSYNEQFF.

This chain uses TRBV15 with TRBJ1-1; 7 nucleotides line up with TRBD1. Losses at the gene ends were 3 bases for V and 3 bases for J; bases not matched to a gene: 4. CDR3 length equals 14 residues. The germline CDR1 and CDR2 sequences are LNHNV and YYDKDF (reference sequence). CDR3 sequence: CATSSRDSHTEAFF. As DNA, the CDR3 is TGTGCCACCAGCAGCAGGGACAGCCACACTGAAGCTTTCTTT.

This clone was seen only a few times. The chain is built from TRBV7-9 and TRBJ2-7; D is perhaps TRBD1 (5 bases). The germline CDR1 and CDR2 sequences are SEHNR and FQNEAQ (reference sequence). V was shortened by 3 bases and J by 7 bases, with 16 bases between the two germline ends. This CDR3 is built from 14 residues. The chain's CDR3 is CASSFETAAREQYF. CDR3 DNA: TGTGCCAGCAGCTTCGAGACAGCTGCTAGGGAGCAGTACTTC.

The chain links TRBV4-3 to TRBJ2-3; 12 bases are a match to TRBD2. Germline V gene lookup returns CDR1 LGHNA and CDR2 YSLEER. V was clipped by 0 bases and J by 7 bases; unmatched bases: 8. The CDR3 covers 17 residues. The CDR3 DNA sequence: TGCGCCAGCAGCCAAGATACCCTAGCGGGAGGGCCGAATACGCAGTATTTT. This translates into CASSQDTLAGGPNTQYF.

This chain connects TRBV28 to TRBJ2-1, with D unclear. In germline, CDR1 is MDHEN, CDR2 SYDVKM. Trimming removed 5 bases at V and 3 bases at J, with 5 bases between. The length of the CDR3 is 12 residues. CDR3 DNA sequence: TGTGCCAGCAGTCTAAACTACAATGAGCAGTTCTTC. Amino acids: CASSLNYNEQFF.

V gene TRBV27 combines with J gene TRBJ2-3, with D possibly TRBD1 on 5 matching bases. Trimming shortened V by 2 bases and J by 6 bases, and 12 bases separated the two germline ends. Germline V gives CDR1 MNHEY, CDR2 SMNVEV (reference sequence). The CDR3 sequence is 14 residues long. CDR3 nucleotides: TGTGCCAGCAGTTTAGGAAGGGGCCCCGATACGCAGTATTTT. Translating it yields CASSLGRGPDTQYF.

The rearrangement joins TRBV10-3 to TRBJ1-6, with TRBD1 identical over 8 bases. CDR1 is ENHRY, CDR2 SYGVKD, per germline. The CDR3 extends over 16 amino acids. Trimming removed 5 bases from V and 0 bases from J; junction bases left unmatched: 3. The CDR3 DNA reads as TGTGCCATCAGTCGACAGGGGAGCTCCTATAATTCACCCCTCCACTTT. Protein: CAISRQGSSYNSPLHF.

The gene calls are TRBV29-1 and TRBJ1-2; D possibly corresponds to TRBD1 (6 bases). The V gene's germline CDR1 is SQVTM and CDR2 ANQGSEA. This CDR3 has 14 amino acids. Trimming shortened V by 6 bases and J by 7 bases, and 21 bases separated the two germline ends. Here the CDR3 reads CSVSLNREVGGYTF. For the CDR3, the DNA is TGCAGCGTCTCCTTAAACAGGGAAGTGGGTGGCTACACCTTC.

The chain has TRBV10-3 and TRBJ2-7; the D is unclear. The CDR3 length is 16 residues. In germline, CDR1 is ENHRY, CDR2 SYGVKD. V lost 3 bases and J 7 bases, leaving 22 bases between the germline ends. The CDR3: CAISDTKGPGGNEQYF. For the CDR3, the DNA is TGTGCCATCAGTGACACCAAAGGGCCGGGTGGGAATGAGCAGTACTTC.

Comment on this clone: Sequence at one end of the junction differs from germline and may be a read error. The V and J genes are TRBV7-7 and TRBJ2-5; 11 bases line up with TRBD2. From germline, CDR1 is SSHAT and CDR2 FNYEAQ (reference sequence). This CDR3 comprises 15 residues. The CDR3 loop is CASSLNSGGAQTQYF. The CDR3 DNA sequence: TGTGCTAGCAGCTTAAATAGCGGGGGGGCACAGACCCAGTACTTC.

This chain connects TRBV5-1 to TRBJ2-1; D might be TRBD1 (6 bases). The CDR3 consists of 18 residues. Trimming removed 0 bases at V and 8 bases at J, with 24 bases between. Germline CDR1 is SGHRS and CDR2 is YFSETQ. CDR3: CASSLAPRAGDLQYEQFF. The CDR3 DNA sequence: TGCGCCAGCAGCTTGGCCCCTAGGGCAGGGGATCTACAATATGAGCAGTTCTTC.

This sequence joins TRBV6-5 and TRBJ2-2, with TRBD2 as a possible D gene (6 bases). V was trimmed by 7 bases and J by 2 bases, leaving 14 bases between them. The CDR3 loop spans 15 amino acids. Per the germline V gene, CDR1 is MNHEY and CDR2 is SVGAGI. The CDR3 loop reads CASKGTLLNTGELFF. In nucleotides, the CDR3 is TGTGCCAGCAAGGGGACTTTACTTAACACCGGGGAGCTGTTTTTT.

The rearrangement uses TRBV5-1 and TRBJ2-1; 9 bases align to TRBD2. The CDR3 loop spans 15 amino acids. Trimming cost V 5 bases and J 10 bases; bases outside gene matches: 13. CDR1 is SGHRS, CDR2 YFSETQ, per germline. Here the CDR3 reads CASRVSREGLREQFF. The CDR3 DNA reads as TGCGCCAGCAGAGTTTCGCGGGAGGGCCTGCGGGAGCAGTTCTTC.

V and J are TRBV15 and TRBJ2-6; D is ambiguous. Germline values: CDR1 LNHNV, CDR2 YYDKDF (reference sequence). The CDR3 length is 14 residues. The germline V and J ends were trimmed by 8 bases and 0 bases, with 8 bases remaining between them. For the CDR3, the DNA is TGTGCCACCTCGAGGAGCTCTGGGGCCAACGTCCTGACTTTC. This encodes CATSRSSGANVLTF. The variable domain in full, completed from reference TRBV15 and TRBJ2-6, reads DAMVIQNPRYQVTQFGKPVTLSCSQTLNHNVMYWYQQKSSQAPKLLFHYYDKDFNNEADTPDNFQSRRPNTSFCFLDIRSPGLGDTAMYLCATSRSSGANVLTFGAGSRLTVL.